These 3 T cell receptor beta chains were all obtained from the same sample, sequenced in a study of T cell responses to AZD1222 COVID-19 vaccine. The table came from immunoSEQ multiplex PCR; TCRdb's copy has only in-frame clones and leaves some out. Counted here are 130,000 or so clones, 85% to 95% occurring once; the ten biggest clones make up more than 0.7%. This material consisted of peripheral blood, taken on day 0 of MenACWY control vaccination. The receptors shown here come from an adult in good health.

The chain joins TRBV7-9 to TRBJ1-2; D unresolved. The ends were cut back, 1 base at V and 8 bases at J, with 14 bases in the middle. The CDR3 loop spans 14 amino acids. Germline CDR1 is SEHNR and CDR2 is FQNEAQ (reference sequence). CDR3 region: CASSLGYDGSGYTF. The CDR3 DNA reads TGTGCCAGCAGCTTAGGATACGATGGCAGCGGCTACACCTTC.

This clone has only one observation. The rearrangement uses TRBV2 and TRBJ1-1, with 10 bases fitting TRBD1. V dropped 5 bases and J dropped 7; count of bases not matched to a gene: 4. CDR1 and CDR2 from the germline V gene are SNHLY and FYNNEI. The CDR3 totals 13 residues. The CDR3 reads CASSTGQGFEAFF. The CDR3 bases are TGTGCCAGCAGTACGGGACAGGGGTTTGAAGCTTTCTTT.

The genes are TRBV5-4 and TRBJ2-5; D may correspond to TRBD1 or TRBD2 (5 bases each). CDR1 SGHNT and CDR2 YYREEE come from the germline V gene (reference sequence). V lost 4 bases and J 3 bases, leaving 10 bases between the germline ends. There are 13 residues in the CDR3. Here the CDR3 reads CASSLGTKETQYF. CDR3 coding DNA: TGTGCCAGCAGCCTCGGGACCAAAGAGACCCAGTACTTC.